The clone carrying this T cell receptor beta chain was observed a few times. The antigen remains unidentified. Criteria for exclusion of patients were uncontrolled infection, other autoimmune disease, pregnancy or lactation. Diagnostic assessment was based on clinical symptoms, serum thyroxine and TRAb, thyroid ultrasound and orbital computed tomography. These data come from a study of T cells in Graves' hyperthyroidism and ophthalmopathy. General observations from the study: A median about 7 months before onset, the model predicted ophthalmopathy.

V was pared by 7 bases and J by 0 bases, with 6 bases between. The CDR3 runs 12 residues. Germline V gene data show CDR1 as LNHDA and CDR2 as SQIVND (reference sequence). There were TCR beta CDR3 regions amplified from RNA transcripts. Primed by the HTBI set, a first-round RT-PCR was run on the TCR CDR3. Via MiXCR, TCRdb re-called the multiplex PCR reads, giving one row per CDR3 protein. The sample has fewer than 900,000 distinct CDR3 sequences, about 15% seen once. The chain carries TRBV19 and TRBJ1-2, with D unresolved. This TCR derives from a man younger than 35 with Graves' hyperthyroidism. Sequenced sample: blood. Here the CDR3 DNA reads TGTGCCAGTACGACAACTAACTATGGCTACACCTTC. Protein sequence: CASTTTNYGYTF.